This is a list of T cell receptor beta chains from one sample in a study of metastatic and nonmetastatic thyroid tumors. TCRdb re-called the PCR reads through MiXCR. Here the sample spans 20,000 to 25,000 clones, roughly a sixth being singletons. The sample taken for sequencing was blood. Receptor source: a female donor with papillary thyroid cancer or a benign thyroid nodule (not recorded which). Some clones in this sample may be carry-over from other donors' samples. CDR3s include the opening cysteine and the closing phenylalanine or tryptophan. Each record gives: clone size, J gene, V gene, D gene, CDR3 DNA, CDR3 protein. A D gene is named only where the DNA matches it firmly. Part of the rows lack a size; the others show once, few, many or a class for expanded clones.

>many|TRBJ2-7|TRBV30|NA
TGTGCCTGGAGCCAACTATTCCGCGAGCAGTACTTC
CAWSQLFREQYF
>NA|TRBJ2-7|TRBV20-1|TRBD1
TGCAGTGCTTATCTGCCGGGACAGGGTTCCTACGAGCAGTACTTC
CSAYLPGQGSYEQYF
>few|TRBJ2-5|TRBV5-6|NA
TGTGCCAGCAGCTTGGCAGGATTAGCGCAAGAGACCCAGTACTTC
CASSLAGLAQETQYF
>many|TRBJ1-4|TRBV2|NA
TGTGCCAGCAGTGAGCAGGGCGCAACTAATGAAAAACTGTTTTTT
CASSEQGATNEKLFF
>NA|TRBJ2-7|TRBV4-1|NA
TGCGCCAGCAGCCAAGGTTCTAGTCCCCTCTACGAGCAGTACTTC
CASSQGSSPLYEQYF
>many|TRBJ2-5|TRBV6-1|TRBD1
TGTGCCAGCAAAGGGACAGTCACCGAGACCCAGTACTTC
CASKGTVTETQYF
>many|TRBJ2-5|TRBV6-1|TRBD2
TGTGCCAGTATGACTAGCGGGAGGGCCCGAGAGACCCAGTACTTC
CASMTSGRARETQYF
>many|TRBJ1-1|TRBV12-3/TRBV12-4|NA
TGTGCCAGCACCCCGGGGAGGCGGGATGAAGCTTTCTTT
CASTPGRRDEAFF
>many|TRBJ2-7|TRBV11-2|NA
TGTGCCAGCAGCTTAGATCCGTCCGGATACGAGCAGTACTTC
CASSLDPSGYEQYF
>many|TRBJ2-5|TRBV11-1|NA
TGTGCCAGCAGCCCCAGATTACAAGAGACCCAGTACTTC
CASSPRLQETQYF
>many|TRBJ1-6|TRBV3-1|NA
TGTGCCAGCAGCCAAAGTGTGACAGCCTATAATTCACCCCTCCACTTT
CASSQSVTAYNSPLHF
>many|TRBJ2-3|TRBV7-9|TRBD2
TGTGCCAGCAGCCCGCGGGAGGCCAACACAGATACGCAGTATTTT
CASSPREANTDTQYF
>many|TRBJ1-1|TRBV7-9|NA
TGTGCCAGCAGCTTAGCAGGGAAGGGGACTGAAGCTTTCTTT
CASSLAGKGTEAFF
>many|TRBJ2-7|TRBV6-6|NA
TGTGCCAGCAGTTACTCGTTAGGGTTTGAGCAGTACTTC
CASSYSLGFEQYF
>many|TRBJ2-1|TRBV19|NA
TGTGCCAGTAGTATTCGGGACTTAGATGAGCAGTTCTTC
CASSIRDLDEQFF
>NA|TRBJ2-7|TRBV20-1|TRBD2
TGCAGTGCTAGATGGATAGCGGGAGGCTCCTACGAGCAGTACTTC
CSARWIAGGSYEQYF
>many|TRBJ1-2|TRBV2|NA
TGTGCCAGCAGTGGAAGGCAGGGTAACGGGGGCTACACCTTC
CASSGRQGNGGYTF
>NA|TRBJ2-7|TRBV25-1|NA
TGTGCCAGCCGTCCCGACGGTCCAAGCGGAGGGCAGGGCGTCGACGAGCAGTACTTC
CASRPDGPSGGQGVDEQYF
>many|TRBJ2-7|TRBV9|NA
TGTGCCAGCAGCGTAGCTAGCCTGGCTCATGGAGGTATAAATCGGCAGTACTTC
CASSVASLAHGGINRQYF
>NA|TRBJ2-7|TRBV12-3/TRBV12-4|TRBD2
TGTGCCAGCAGTTTTAGGAGCGGGAGATACGAGCAGTACTTC
CASSFRSGRYEQYF
>many|TRBJ2-1|TRBV15|TRBD2
TGTGCCAGTTCGACTAGCCCTTACAATGAGCAGTTCTTC
CASSTSPYNEQFF
>many|TRBJ2-3|TRBV5-1|TRBD2
TGCGCCAGCAGCTTAGCGGGAGCTTTAGATACGCAGTATTTT
CASSLAGALDTQYF
>many|TRBJ2-3|TRBV27|TRBD2
TGTGCCAGCAGTCTCCATACTAGCGGGAGCACAGATGCGCAGTATTTT
CASSLHTSGSTDAQYF
>many|TRBJ1-2|TRBV30|NA
TGTGCCTGGAGTAAATCAGGCTTATATGGCTACACCTTC
CAWSKSGLYGYTF
>many|TRBJ2-7|TRBV30|NA
TGTGCCTGGAGCACGGGACACCTTCCGGAGCAGTACTTC
CAWSTGHLPEQYF
>medium-sized|TRBJ1-1|TRBV6-4|TRBD1
TGTGCCAGCAGTGACTCGTCAGGGGGCGCCGGGGAAGCTTTCTTT
CASSDSSGGAGEAFF
>many|TRBJ2-2|TRBV2|NA
TGTGCCAGCAGTTCGGACGGGAACACCGGGGAGCTGTTTTTT
CASSSDGNTGELFF